Sequencing of this T cell receptor (beta chain) was carried out in a study of response to subunit inactivated influenza vaccine. Study-wide points: Authors suggested each seasonal influenza vaccination recruits few new T cells.

This clonotype has ten or more counts. Its antigen is currently unknown. TCRdb ran MiXCR on the RT-PCR reads and lists one entry per CDR3 protein. Of about 480,000 distinct CDR3 sequences listed, over 9.5% are singletons. There are 14 residues in the CDR3. Germline V gene sequence: CDR1 DFQATT, CDR2 SNEGSKA (reference sequence). V lost 6 bases to trimming and J lost 1 base, with 16 bases between them. This specimen was PBMCs from blood, taken about 40 days after vaccination. V gene TRBV20-1 combines with J gene TRBJ2-7; TRBD2 might be the D (6 bases). The source is a middle-aged man who received an inactivated influenza vaccine. This CDR3 reads CSAGRDLGSYEQYF. CDR3 sequence (DNA): TGCAGTGCAGGGCGGGATCTAGGGTCCTACGAGCAGTACTTC.